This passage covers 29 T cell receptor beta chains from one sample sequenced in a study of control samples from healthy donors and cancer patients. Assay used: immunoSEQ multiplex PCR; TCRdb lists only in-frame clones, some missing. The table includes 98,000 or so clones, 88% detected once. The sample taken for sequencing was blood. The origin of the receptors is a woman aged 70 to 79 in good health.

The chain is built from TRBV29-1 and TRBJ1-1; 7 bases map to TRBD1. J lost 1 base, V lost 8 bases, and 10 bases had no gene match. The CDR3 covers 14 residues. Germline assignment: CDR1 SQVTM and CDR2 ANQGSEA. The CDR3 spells CSSSGGQKNTEAFF. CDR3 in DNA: TGCAGCTCATCCGGGGGACAGAAGAACACTGAAGCTTTCTTT.

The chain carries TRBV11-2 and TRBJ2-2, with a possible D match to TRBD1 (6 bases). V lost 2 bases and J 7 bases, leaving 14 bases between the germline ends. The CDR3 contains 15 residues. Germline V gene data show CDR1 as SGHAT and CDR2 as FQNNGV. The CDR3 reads CASSLRGTPLGELFF. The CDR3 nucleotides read TGTGCCAGCAGCTTACGTGGGACACCTCTCGGGGAGCTGTTTTTT.

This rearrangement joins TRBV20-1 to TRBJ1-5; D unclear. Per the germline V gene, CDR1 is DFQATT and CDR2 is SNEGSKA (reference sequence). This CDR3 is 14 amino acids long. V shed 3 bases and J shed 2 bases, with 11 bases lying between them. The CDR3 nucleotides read TGCAGTGCTAGTTACGGGGAAGGCAATCAGCCCCAGCATTTT. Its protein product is CSASYGEGNQPQHF.

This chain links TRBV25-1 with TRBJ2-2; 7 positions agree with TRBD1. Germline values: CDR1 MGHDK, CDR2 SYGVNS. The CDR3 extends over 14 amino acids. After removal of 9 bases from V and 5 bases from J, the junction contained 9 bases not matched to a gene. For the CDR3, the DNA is TGTGCCAGTAAGGATACAGGGGCGACCGGGGAGCTGTTTTTT. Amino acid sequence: CASKDTGATGELFF.

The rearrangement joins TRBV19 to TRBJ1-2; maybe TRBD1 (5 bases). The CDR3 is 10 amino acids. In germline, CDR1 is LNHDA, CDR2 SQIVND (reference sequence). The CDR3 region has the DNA TGTGCTACACGGGGCGGTGGCTACACCTTC. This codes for CATRGGGYTF.

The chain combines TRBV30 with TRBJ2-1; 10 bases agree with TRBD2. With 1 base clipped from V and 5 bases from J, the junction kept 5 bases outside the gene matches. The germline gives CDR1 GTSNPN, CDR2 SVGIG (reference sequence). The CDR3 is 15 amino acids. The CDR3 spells CAWSGASGRNNEQFF. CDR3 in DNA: TGTGCCTGGAGTGGGGCTAGCGGGAGAAACAATGAGCAGTTCTTC.

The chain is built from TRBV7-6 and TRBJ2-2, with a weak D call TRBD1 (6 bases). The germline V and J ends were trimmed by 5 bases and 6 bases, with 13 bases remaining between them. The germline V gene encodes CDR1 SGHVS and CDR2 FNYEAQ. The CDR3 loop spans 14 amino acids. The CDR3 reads CASSGDRFSGELFF. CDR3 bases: TGTGCCAGCAGCGGCGACAGGTTCTCCGGGGAGCTGTTTTTT.

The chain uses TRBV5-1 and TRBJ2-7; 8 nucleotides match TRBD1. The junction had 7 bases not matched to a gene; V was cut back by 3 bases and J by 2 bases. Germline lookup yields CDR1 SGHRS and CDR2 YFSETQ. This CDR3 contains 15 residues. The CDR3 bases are TGCGCCAGCAGCTGGGGGGACAGGAGCGCCTACGAGCAGTACTTC. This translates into CASSWGDRSAYEQYF.

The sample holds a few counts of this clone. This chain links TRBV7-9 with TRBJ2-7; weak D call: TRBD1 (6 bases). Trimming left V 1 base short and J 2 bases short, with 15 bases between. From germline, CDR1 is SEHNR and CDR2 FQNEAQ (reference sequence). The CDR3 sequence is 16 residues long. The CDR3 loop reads CASSLVLTGNTYEQYF. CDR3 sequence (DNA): TGTGCCAGCAGCTTAGTACTTACAGGGAATACCTACGAGCAGTACTTC.

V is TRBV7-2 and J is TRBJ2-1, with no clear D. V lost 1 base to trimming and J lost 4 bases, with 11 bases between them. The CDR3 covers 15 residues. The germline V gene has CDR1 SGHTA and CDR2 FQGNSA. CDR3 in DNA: TGTGCCAGCAGCTTAGGCCCAGACTTGTACAATGAGCAGTTCTTC. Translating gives CASSLGPDLYNEQFF.

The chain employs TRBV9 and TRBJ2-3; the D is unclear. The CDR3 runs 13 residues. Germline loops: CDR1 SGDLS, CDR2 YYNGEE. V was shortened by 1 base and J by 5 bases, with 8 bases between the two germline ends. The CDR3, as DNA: TGTGCCAGCAGCGTATCGGCGAAAGATACGCAGTATTTT. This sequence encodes CASSVSAKDTQYF.

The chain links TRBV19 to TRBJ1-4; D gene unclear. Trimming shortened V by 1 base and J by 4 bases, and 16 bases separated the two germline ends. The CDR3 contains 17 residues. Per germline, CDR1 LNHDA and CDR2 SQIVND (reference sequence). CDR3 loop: CASSIGSGDSVNEKLFF. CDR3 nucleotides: TGTGCCAGTAGTATAGGGTCCGGCGACTCGGTTAATGAAAAACTGTTTTTT.

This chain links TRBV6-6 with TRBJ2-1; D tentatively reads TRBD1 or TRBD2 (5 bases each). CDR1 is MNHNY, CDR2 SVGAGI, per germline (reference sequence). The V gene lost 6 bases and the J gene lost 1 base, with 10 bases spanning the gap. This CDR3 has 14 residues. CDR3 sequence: CASRGEPSYNEQFF. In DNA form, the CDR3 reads TGTGCCAGCAGAGGGGAGCCATCCTACAATGAGCAGTTCTTC.

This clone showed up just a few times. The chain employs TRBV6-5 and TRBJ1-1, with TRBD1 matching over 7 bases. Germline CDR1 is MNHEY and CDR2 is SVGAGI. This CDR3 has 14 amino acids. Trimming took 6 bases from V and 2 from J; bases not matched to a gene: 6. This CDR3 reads CASRGGESNTEAFF. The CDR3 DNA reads TGTGCCAGCAGAGGGGGCGAGAGTAACACTGAAGCTTTCTTT.

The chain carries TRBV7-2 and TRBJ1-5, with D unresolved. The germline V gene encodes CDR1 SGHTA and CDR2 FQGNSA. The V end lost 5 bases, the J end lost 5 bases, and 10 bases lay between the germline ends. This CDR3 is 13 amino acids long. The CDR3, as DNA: TGTGCCAGCAGCGCCGACACCTATCAGCCCCAGCATTTT. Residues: CASSADTYQPQHF.

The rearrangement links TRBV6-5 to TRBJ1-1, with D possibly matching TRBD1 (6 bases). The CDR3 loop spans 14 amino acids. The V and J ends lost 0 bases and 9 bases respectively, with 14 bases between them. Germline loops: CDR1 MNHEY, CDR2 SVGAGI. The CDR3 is CASSYSLTQGQAFF. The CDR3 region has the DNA TGTGCCAGCAGTTACTCCCTTACACAGGGCCAAGCTTTCTTT.

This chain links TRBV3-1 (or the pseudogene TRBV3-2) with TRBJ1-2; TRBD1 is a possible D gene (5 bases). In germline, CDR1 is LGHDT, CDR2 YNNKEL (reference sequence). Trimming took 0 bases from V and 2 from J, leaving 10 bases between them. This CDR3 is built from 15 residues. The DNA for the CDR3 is TGTGCCAGCAGCCAAGATCGGCAGGGAAACTATGGCTACACCTTC. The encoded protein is CASSQDRQGNYGYTF.

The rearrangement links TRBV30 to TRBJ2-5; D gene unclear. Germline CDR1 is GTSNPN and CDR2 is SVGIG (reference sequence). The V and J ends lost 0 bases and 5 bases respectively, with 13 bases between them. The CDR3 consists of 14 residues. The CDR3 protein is CAWSVSIKVETQYF. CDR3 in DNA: TGTGCCTGGAGTGTTTCTATCAAGGTTGAGACCCAGTACTTC.

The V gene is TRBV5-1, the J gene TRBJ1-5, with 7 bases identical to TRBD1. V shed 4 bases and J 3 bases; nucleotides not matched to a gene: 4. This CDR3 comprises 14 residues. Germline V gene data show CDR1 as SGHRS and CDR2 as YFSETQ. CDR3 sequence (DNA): TGCGCCAGCAGCGTGCAGGGGGACAATCAGCCCCAGCATTTT. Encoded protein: CASSVQGDNQPQHF.

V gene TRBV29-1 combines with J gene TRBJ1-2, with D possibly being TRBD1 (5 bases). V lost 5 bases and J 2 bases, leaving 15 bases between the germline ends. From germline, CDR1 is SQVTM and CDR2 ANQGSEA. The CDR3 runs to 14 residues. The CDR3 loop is CSVPTWGVNYGYTF. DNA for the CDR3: TGCAGCGTTCCCACATGGGGGGTAAACTATGGCTACACCTTC.

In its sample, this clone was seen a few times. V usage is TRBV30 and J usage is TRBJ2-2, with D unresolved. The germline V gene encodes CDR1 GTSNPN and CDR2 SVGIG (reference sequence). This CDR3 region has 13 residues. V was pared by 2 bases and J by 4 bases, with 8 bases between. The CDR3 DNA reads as TGTGCCTGGAGTACGACACCCACCGGGGAGCTGTTTTTT. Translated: CAWSTTPTGELFF. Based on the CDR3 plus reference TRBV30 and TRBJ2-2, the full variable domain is SQTIHQWPATLVQPVGSPLSLECTVEGTSNPNLYWYRQAAGRGLQLLFYSVGIGQISSEVPQNLSASRPQDRQFILSSKKLLLSDSGFYLCAWSTTPTGELFFGEGSRLTVL.

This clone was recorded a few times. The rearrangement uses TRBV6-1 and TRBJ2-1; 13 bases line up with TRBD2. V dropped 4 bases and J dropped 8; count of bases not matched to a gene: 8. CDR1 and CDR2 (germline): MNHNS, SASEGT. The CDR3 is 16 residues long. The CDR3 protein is CASSGPRTSGSYEQFF. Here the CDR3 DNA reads TGTGCCAGCAGTGGCCCACGGACTAGCGGGAGTTATGAGCAGTTCTTC.

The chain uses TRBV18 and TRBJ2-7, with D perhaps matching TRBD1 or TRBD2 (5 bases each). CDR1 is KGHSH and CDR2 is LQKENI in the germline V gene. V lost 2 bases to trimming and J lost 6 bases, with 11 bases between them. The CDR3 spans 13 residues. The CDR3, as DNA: TGTGCCAGCTCACCATCGGGGCCCGGCGAGCAGTACTTC. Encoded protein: CASSPSGPGEQYF.

The DNA of the CDR3 is TGTGCCTGGAGTGGGGCAGCAAATCAGCCCCAGCATTTT. Protein product: CAWSGAANQPQHF. The V and J genes are TRBV30 and TRBJ1-5; D is unclear. Trimming cost V 1 base and J 4 bases, with 8 bases left between them. The CDR3 extends over 13 amino acids. Germline CDR1 GTSNPN, CDR2 SVGIG (reference sequence).

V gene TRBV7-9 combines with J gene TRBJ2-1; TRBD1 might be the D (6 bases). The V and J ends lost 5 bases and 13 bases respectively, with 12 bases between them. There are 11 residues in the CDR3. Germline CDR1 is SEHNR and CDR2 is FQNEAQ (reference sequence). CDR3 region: CASSDLGAQFF. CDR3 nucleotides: TGTGCCAGCAGCGACCTGGGGGCACAGTTCTTC.

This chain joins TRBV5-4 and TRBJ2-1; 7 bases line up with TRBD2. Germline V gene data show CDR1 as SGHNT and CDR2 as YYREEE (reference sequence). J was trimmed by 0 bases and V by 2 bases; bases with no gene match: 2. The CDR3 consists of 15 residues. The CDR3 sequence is CASSLGGSSYNEQFF. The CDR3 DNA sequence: TGTGCCAGCAGCTTAGGCGGGAGCTCCTACAATGAGCAGTTCTTC.

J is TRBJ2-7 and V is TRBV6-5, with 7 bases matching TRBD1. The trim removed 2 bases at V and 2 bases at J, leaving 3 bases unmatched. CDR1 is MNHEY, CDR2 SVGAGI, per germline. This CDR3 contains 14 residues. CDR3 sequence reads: CASSYSQGAYEQYF. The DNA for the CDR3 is TGTGCCAGCAGTTACAGTCAGGGGGCCTACGAGCAGTACTTC.

The CDR3 DNA follows: TGTGCCAGCAGCAGGGGGGCCGTAACCTACGAGCAGTACTTC. This translates into CASSRGAVTYEQYF. This chain connects TRBV3-1 (or the pseudogene TRBV3-2) to TRBJ2-7; D might be TRBD1 or TRBD2, each matching 6 bases. Trimming removed 5 bases at V and 2 bases at J, with 13 bases between. Germline CDR1 reads LGHDT; CDR2 reads YNNKEL (reference sequence). This CDR3 comprises 14 residues.

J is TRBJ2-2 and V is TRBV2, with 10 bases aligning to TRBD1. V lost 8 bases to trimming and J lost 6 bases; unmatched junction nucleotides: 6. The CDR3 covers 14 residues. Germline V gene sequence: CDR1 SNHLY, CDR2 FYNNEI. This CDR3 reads CASATGGKAGELFF. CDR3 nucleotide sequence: TGTGCCAGCGCGACAGGGGGCAAAGCCGGGGAGCTGTTTTTT.